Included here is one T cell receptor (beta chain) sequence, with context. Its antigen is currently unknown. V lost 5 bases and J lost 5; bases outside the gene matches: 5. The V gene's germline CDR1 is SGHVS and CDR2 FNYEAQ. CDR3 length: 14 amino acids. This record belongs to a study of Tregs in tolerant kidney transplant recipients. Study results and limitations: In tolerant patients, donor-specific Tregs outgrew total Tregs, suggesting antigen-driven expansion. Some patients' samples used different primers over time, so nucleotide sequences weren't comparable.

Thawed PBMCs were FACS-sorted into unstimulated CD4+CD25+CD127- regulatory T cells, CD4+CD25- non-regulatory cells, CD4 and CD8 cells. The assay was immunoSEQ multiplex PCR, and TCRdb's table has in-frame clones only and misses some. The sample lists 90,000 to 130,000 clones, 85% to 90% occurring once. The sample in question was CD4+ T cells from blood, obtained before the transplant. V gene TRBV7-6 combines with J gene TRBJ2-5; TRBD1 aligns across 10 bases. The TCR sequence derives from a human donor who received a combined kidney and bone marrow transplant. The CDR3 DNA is TGTGCCAGCAGCCGACAGGGGGCTGGGGAGACCCAGTACTTC. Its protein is CASSRQGAGETQYF.